Below, one T cell receptor (beta chain) is given with its context. Its antigen is unknown. Base qualities are not provided; no much larger clone lies one nucleotide away. Receptor amplification or capture employed the immunoSEQ multiplex PCR assay. For the multiplex PCR, a mixture combining 60 forward primers for TCR Vbeta segments and 13 reverse primers for TCR Jbeta segments was used. A multiplex PCR assay on genomic DNA amplified the CDR3 region of rearranged TCR beta genes. The Illumina HiSeq System was used to sequence the amplified TCR beta libraries as 87-base-pair reads. On the authors' methods: A later analysis counted some 80 million unique TCR beta chains across the 550 to 750 repertoires, and roughly 11 million of these chains were shared by at least two donors. Raw reads were error-corrected and collapsed into unique sequences by a nearest-neighbor algorithm in which closely related sequences were merged to remove PCR and sequencing errors. To assign V, D and J gene segments, CDR3 sequences were aligned to IMGT reference sequences. For a sequence to be retained, at least a six-nucleotide match to both a V gene segment and a J gene segment was required. Rearrangements were classified as productive when the CDR3 lacked stop codons and remained in frame with V and J, and all other rearrangements were classified as non-productive. Following IMGT convention, CDR3 was defined as the stretch from the second conserved V-encoded cysteine to the conserved J-encoded phenylalanine. The earlier analysis of roughly 590 of the donors excluded sequences that lacked an unambiguous match to a single V gene segment. An earlier analysis of some 500 of the donors classified V segments as functional when productive rearrangements were above 56.7% and as segregating when the standard deviation between donors was above 5%. A statistical classification framework was built to diagnose cytomegalovirus status from the catalog of TCR beta chain sequences. In a later analysis, TCR nucleotide sequences were compared against IMGT/GENE-DB human TR gene sequences so that V and J genes could be assigned. Using the TCRdist pipeline, a later analysis assigned CDR3 sequences along with most-parsimonious VDJ recombination scenarios. In a later analysis, each TCR beta chain was defined by its CDR3 amino acid sequence together with its V-gene family, and reads without a unique V-gene family were excluded. A later analysis removed 500 to 600 highly shared, low-generation-probability nucleotide sequences to deal with suspected cross-contamination and a sequencing artifact. In a later analysis, a clonal expansion index was calculated for each public chain from normalized within-repertoire ranks of inferred template counts. A later analysis computed generation probabilities with a VDJ recombination model fitted to out-of-frame rearrangements, and checked the results against IGoR. In a later analysis, hypergeometric tests were used to score TCR-TCR, TCR-HLA and TCR-CMV co-occurrence, with a repertoire-size bias correction applied to TCR pairs. A later analysis estimated false discovery rates by permuting HLA or CMV assignments 20 times. In a later analysis, co-occurring TCRs were grouped using DBSCAN, and TCRdist sequence similarity was added for clustering within HLA-allele-positive subsets. Co-occurrence clustering excluded repertoires with fewer than 30,000 or more than 120,000 public chains, plus five with anomalous nucleotide sharing. The table was pulled from immuneACCESS by TCRdb, which kept in-frame rearrangements only. Such tables lose some clones; where checked, under half of the loss comes from unresolved V genes, and the rest has no known cause. From that table come the V and J calls and clone size; the DNA was used to work out D and trimming. The table for this sample lists about 160,000 clones; 80% of them were counted only once. The ten largest make up 8.5% to 10% of the sample.

Relative to germline, V is 0 bases shorter and J is 7 bases shorter, with 16 bases between their ends. From a lookup of the germline V gene (reference sequence), CDR1 and CDR2 are SGHNT and YYREEE. The CDR3, cysteine through phenylalanine, is 15 amino acids long. This entry keeps only the CDR3 DNA: 45 bases, framed from base 1. The data originate from a study of cytomegalovirus exposure and HLA in healthy donors (TCRdb year 2017). With regard to the full study: An earlier analysis of roughly 570 of the donors reported 276 Gb of sequence data and around 100 million unique TCR beta sequences obtained from around 190 million T cells. An early release covering just under 650 HLA-typed donors comprised about 300 gigabases of sequencing data and 85 million or so unique TCR sequences. Of the approximately 400 genotyped donors, approximately 83% fell in the genetic ancestry cluster associated with self-reported Caucasian donors. The aim of the study was to test whether cataloging public T cell receptors could identify signatures of past pathogen exposure. The study profiled the T cell repertoires of approximately 700 subjects by immunosequencing and related them to cytomegalovirus serostatus. In addition to the first cohort of 650 to 750 subjects, a separate validation cohort of over 90 different subjects was used. To predict cytomegalovirus infection status, the study brought together high-throughput TCR immunosequencing, statistical association of individual TCRs with disease status, and machine learning. In a later analysis, previously published TCR beta repertoires from several hundred donors were re-analyzed and high-resolution HLA genotyping was added so that TCR occurrence patterns could be studied. In the later analysis, no new phenotypic data were used to find candidate immune exposures; instead, reliance was placed on TCR beta sequences and their occurrence across donors. An earlier analysis of a few hundred of the donors applied high-throughput TCR beta sequencing to assess whether each TCR beta V gene segment acted as functional or pseudogenic. Donor age, sex, ethnicity and CMV serostatus were compiled together with the repertoire data. A later genetic analysis took genome-wide SNP genotypes for about 55% of the roughly 670 donors and used that subset as a discovery cohort. Every repertoire in the discovery cohort had been generated on one and the same sequencing platform. HLA typing covered class I and class II loci at four-digit resolution. The number of typed donors differed by locus: about 620-640 for A, B, C, DRB1 and DQB1; some 500 for DQA1; approximately 600 for DPA1; and approximately 450 for DPB1. Four to six DR-DQ haplotypes were handled as single units for association and clustering because linkage in the cohort was strong. On average, roughly 250,000 unique TCR beta nucleotide sequences were sequenced per donor among 350 to 400 genotyped donors of the cohort, with approximately 18% of those sequences being non-productive.

The cohort was made up of several hundred healthy bone marrow donors. All cohort members were sampled while nominally healthy, although unrecorded immune exposures were likely present. The donor was CMV seropositive and was included in the group of some 290 seropositive cohort members. Each donor provided a peripheral blood sample, and peripheral blood mononuclear cells were used for TCR beta sequencing. The Qiagen DNeasy Blood Extraction Kit was used to extract genomic DNA from the blood cell samples. Findings and caveats that apply to the study as a whole: A few of the identified cytomegalovirus-associated TCR beta chains were confirmed in vitro to be specific for cytomegalovirus antigens. Several of the top co-occurrence clusters appeared to be linked to parvovirus B19, influenza, CMV and Epstein-Barr virus, according to a later analysis. The authors suggested that the approach could potentially be generalized to other disease states and immunological phenotypes. Some IMGT-functional V segments, including TRBV6-2 and TRBV6-3, could not be distinguished by the 87-base-pair reads and were therefore excluded. Cytomegalovirus status was reported to be diagnosed by the classifier with high specificity and sensitivity in both the original and validation cohorts. When HLA alleles, especially DR and DQ, strongly co-occurred, TCR associations were difficult to assign to individual alleles. The earlier analysis of 587 of the donors excluded fewer than 20 rarely observed V segments, including chromosome 9 orphons, because counts were too low. At a false discovery rate of 0.05, a later analysis linked 16,000 or so TCR beta sequences to specific HLA alleles. In a later analysis, the rate of TCR association differed among HLA loci, with DRB1 alleles having the most associated TCRs and HLA-C alleles having the fewest. A later genetic analysis associated a missense DCLRE1C variant with V-gene and J-gene trimming of TCR beta chains, and an independent cohort replicated the association. The cohort was sequenced for TCR beta chains only, and without alpha or paired-chain data the features that could be detected were limited. Linkage disequilibrium might explain the correlated functional status among segregating V segments, but an unknown experimental factor could not be excluded. Compared with the approximately 670-donor mean, donors in an Asian-associated ancestry cluster had fewer N-insertions in productive TCRs, according to a later genetic analysis. Sequencing depth was assumed to be roughly uniform across donors in the presence/absence analyses, though that assumption may not hold. According to a later analysis, most CMV-associated TCR beta chains appeared to be HLA-restricted, and the HLA associations seemed to be driven largely by CMV exposure. While some public TCRs were present in many individuals, most TCR sequences turned up only very rarely across donors. The only immune exposure information available for the cohort was CMV serostatus. A further reported finding was that TCR beta sequences accurately predicted the HLA-A and HLA-B alleles for most subjects in the first cohort. Because HLA typing was unavailable for some donors at each locus, only the typed subset was used in association tests. In an earlier analysis of around 600 of the donors, most TCR beta V segments appeared in productive rearrangements about 87% or about 30% of the time, broadly matching IMGT annotations. In a later analysis, HLA-associated TCR beta chains were found to be more clonally expanded and to have lower generation probabilities than equally common non-associated chains. The sequencing pipeline was judged likely to have produced a cluster of highly shared sequence variants as a technical artifact. A total of roughly 160 TCR beta chains were listed by the study as associated with cytomegalovirus.

Sequencing was done on a sample of PBMCs. This TCR was sampled from a young man in good health and CMV-seropositive. Here the chain combines TRBV5-4 and TRBJ1-2; the best D guess is TRBD1, with 6 bases matching. The CDR3 has the sequence CASSLAGSQGSGYTF. Here is the DNA: TGTGCCAGCAGCTTGGCCGGTTCACAGGGTAGTGGCTACACCTTC.